This T cell receptor beta chain is drawn from a study of blood T cell repertoires in COVID-19. About the research overall: Donors in the United States, Italy and Spain gave samples during acute or convalescent COVID-19. Sources were T cells, B-cell-depleted T cells, or PBMCs; the material itself was cDNA or gDNA.

The authors' processing: Estimates of nucleated cell counts were drawn from the amplification of reference gene primers. TCRdb's table, derived via immunoSEQ multiplex PCR, lists solely in-frame clones and lacks some. V and J calls and clone size are those listed in that table; D and trimming were worked out from the DNA. The table records hundreds of thousands of clones, approximately 85% of them present only once. This clone has just a few counts. The V gene's germline CDR1 is MNHNS and CDR2 SASEGT. There are 13 residues in the CDR3. Trimming pared 3 bases from V and 11 bases from J, leaving 11 bases between.

Input material: peripheral blood. The receptor was isolated from a middle-aged man with active or convalescent COVID-19. The chain joins TRBV6-1 to TRBJ1-6; D is uncertain. For the CDR3, the DNA is TGTGCCAGCAGTGACATTGGGAGTACACCCCTCCACTTT. Encoded protein: CASSDIGSTPLHF.